A selection of T cell receptor beta chains follows, all from one sample in a study of blood T cell dynamics during melanoma immunotherapy. Using immunoSEQ multiplex PCR, the repertoire was profiled, and TCRdb retains in-frame clones only, with some absent. This sample has approximately 15,000 clones; roughly 83% occur once, and the top ten carry roughly 8%. The material was blood, obtained from a patient treated with checkpoint blockade. These receptors were collected from a human donor with melanoma. Both conserved end residues are part of each CDR3. The order of the fields is clone size, J gene, V gene, D gene, CDR3 protein, CDR3 DNA. D genes are given only for firm matches. Clone size is not always given. Where it is, it says once, few, many or a class for expanded clones.

abundance: -; j_gene: TRBJ1-6; v_gene: TRBV2; d_gene: TRBD1; CDR3aa: CASSGDDRGLNSPLHF; CDR3nt: TGTGCCAGCAGTGGAGACGACAGGGGACTTAATTCACCCCTCCACTTT
abundance: -; j_gene: TRBJ2-2; v_gene: TRBV19; d_gene: -; CDR3aa: CASSPTSGIGGELFF; CDR3nt: TGTGCCAGTAGCCCCACGTCCGGTATTGGCGGGGAGCTGTTTTTT
abundance: -; j_gene: TRBJ1-5; v_gene: TRBV19; d_gene: -; CDR3aa: CASRRSGSSNQPQHF; CDR3nt: TGTGCCAGTAGAAGGTCAGGGTCAAGCAATCAGCCCCAGCATTTT
abundance: -; j_gene: TRBJ2-7; v_gene: TRBV4-2; d_gene: -; CDR3aa: CASRRGGDLSYEQYF; CDR3nt: TGTGCCAGCAGGAGGGGGGGGGACCTCTCCTACGAGCAGTACTTC
abundance: -; j_gene: TRBJ2-7; v_gene: TRBV27; d_gene: TRBD2; CDR3aa: CASSLAGGYEQYF; CDR3nt: TGTGCCAGCAGTTTAGCGGGGGGCTACGAGCAGTACTTC
abundance: -; j_gene: TRBJ2-1; v_gene: TRBV9; d_gene: TRBD2; CDR3aa: CASSPGLAGGPEGREQFF; CDR3nt: TGTGCCAGCAGCCCTGGACTAGCGGGAGGGCCGGAAGGACGTGAGCAGTTCTTC
abundance: -; j_gene: TRBJ2-4; v_gene: TRBV11-3; d_gene: -; CDR3aa: CASSLAPGAKNIQYF; CDR3nt: TGTGCCAGCAGCTTGGCCCCGGGAGCTAAAAACATTCAGTACTTC
abundance: -; j_gene: TRBJ1-6; v_gene: TRBV6-5; d_gene: -; CDR3aa: CASSIASYNSPLHF; CDR3nt: TGTGCCAGCAGTATCGCCTCATATAATTCACCCCTCCACTTT
abundance: -; j_gene: TRBJ2-1; v_gene: TRBV19; d_gene: TRBD2; CDR3aa: CASIGRAGYEQFF; CDR3nt: TGTGCCAGTATCGGGAGGGCCGGGTATGAGCAGTTCTTC
abundance: -; j_gene: TRBJ2-7; v_gene: TRBV29-1; d_gene: -; CDR3aa: CSVGGRAWEQYF; CDR3nt: TGCAGCGTTGGGGGGCGGGCTTGGGAGCAGTACTTC
abundance: -; j_gene: TRBJ2-5; v_gene: TRBV9; d_gene: -; CDR3aa: CASSVVSTGETQYF; CDR3nt: TGTGCCAGCAGCGTAGTCTCCACGGGAGAGACCCAGTACTTC
abundance: few; j_gene: TRBJ2-4; v_gene: TRBV7-3; d_gene: TRBD1; CDR3aa: CASSSGQGANIQYF; CDR3nt: TGTGCCAGCAGCTCCGGACAGGGGGCTAACATTCAGTACTTC
abundance: few; j_gene: TRBJ2-1; v_gene: TRBV5-8; d_gene: TRBD1; CDR3aa: CASSLGQGSYNEQFF; CDR3nt: TGTGCCAGCAGCCTAGGACAGGGGAGTTACAATGAGCAGTTCTTC
abundance: -; j_gene: TRBJ2-3; v_gene: TRBV12-5; d_gene: -; CDR3aa: CASGLVEGRFTDTQYF; CDR3nt: TGTGCTAGTGGTTTGGTAGAGGGGCGTTTCACAGATACGCAGTATTTT
abundance: -; j_gene: TRBJ2-3; v_gene: TRBV11-3; d_gene: -; CDR3aa: CASSLKWADTQCF; CDR3nt: TGTGCCAGCAGCCTTAAGTGGGCAGATACGCAGTGTTTT
abundance: -; j_gene: TRBJ2-5; v_gene: TRBV7-2; d_gene: -; CDR3aa: CASSFGAGETQYF; CDR3nt: TGTGCCAGCAGCTTCGGAGCGGGAGAGACCCAGTACTTC
abundance: -; j_gene: TRBJ2-4; v_gene: TRBV28; d_gene: -; CDR3aa: CASSFGASKNIQYF; CDR3nt: TGTGCCAGCAGTTTTGGAGCGTCCAAAAACATTCAGTACTTC
abundance: -; j_gene: TRBJ2-5; v_gene: TRBV29-1; d_gene: TRBD1; CDR3aa: CSVVTGGETQYF; CDR3nt: TGCAGCGTCGTGACAGGGGGAGAGACCCAGTACTTC
abundance: few; j_gene: TRBJ2-2; v_gene: TRBV7-7; d_gene: -; CDR3aa: CASRRDRNTGELFF; CDR3nt: TGTGCTAGCCGCCGGGACCGGAACACCGGGGAGCTGTTTTTT
abundance: -; j_gene: TRBJ2-3; v_gene: TRBV19; d_gene: TRBD1; CDR3aa: CASSIPADRGLYF; CDR3nt: TGTGCCAGTAGTATTCCCGCGGACAGGGGGCTGTATTTT
abundance: -; j_gene: TRBJ1-2; v_gene: TRBV27; d_gene: TRBD1; CDR3aa: CASSTRTGVGYGYTF; CDR3nt: TGTGCCAGCAGTACGAGGACAGGGGTAGGATATGGCTACACCTTC
abundance: -; j_gene: TRBJ2-1; v_gene: TRBV11-1; d_gene: -; CDR3aa: CASSSSGLSSYNEQFF; CDR3nt: TGTGCCAGCAGCTCCAGCGGGCTAAGCTCCTACAATGAGCAGTTCTTC
abundance: -; j_gene: TRBJ2-7; v_gene: TRBV5-4; d_gene: -; CDR3aa: CASSLSGDLDYEQYF; CDR3nt: TGTGCCAGCAGCTTGTCTGGAGACCTCGACTACGAGCAGTACTTC
abundance: -; j_gene: TRBJ1-2; v_gene: TRBV11-2; d_gene: -; CDR3aa: CASSRKTYGYTF; CDR3nt: TGTGCCAGCAGCAGAAAGACCTATGGCTACACCTTC
abundance: -; j_gene: TRBJ2-1; v_gene: TRBV4-1; d_gene: TRBD2; CDR3aa: CASSQEASGRFYNEQFF; CDR3nt: TGCGCCAGCAGCCAAGAGGCTAGCGGTCGCTTCTACAATGAGCAGTTCTTC
abundance: -; j_gene: TRBJ2-3; v_gene: TRBV7-9; d_gene: -; CDR3aa: CASSTLLDGSTDTQYF; CDR3nt: TGTGCCAGCAGCACCCTCCTGGACGGCAGCACAGATACGCAGTATTTT
abundance: few; j_gene: TRBJ2-7; v_gene: TRBV28; d_gene: TRBD1; CDR3aa: CASSWGTGLKQYF; CDR3nt: TGTGCCAGCAGTTGGGGGACAGGGTTGAAGCAGTACTTC
abundance: -; j_gene: TRBJ2-5; v_gene: TRBV4-1; d_gene: -; CDR3aa: CASSPTQEETQYF; CDR3nt: TGCGCCAGCAGCCCGACGCAGGAAGAGACCCAGTACTTC
abundance: -; j_gene: TRBJ2-5; v_gene: TRBV29-1; d_gene: TRBD1; CDR3aa: CSAINTGGETQYF; CDR3nt: TGCAGCGCTATTAACACAGGGGGAGAGACCCAGTACTTC